The 7 T cell receptor beta chains below were found in one sample sequenced in a study of blood T cells in healthy people across ages. Next came a second PCR, run for about 6 to 12 cycles, which used a sample-barcoded 5' primer along with a J-beta primer mix. TCRdb re-analysed the 5' RACE reads in MiXCR, keeping a single row per CDR3 protein. The sample lists 870,000 or so distinct CDR3 sequences; under 30% were seen once. The sample comprised blood. These receptors were taken from a woman at least 80 years old in good health.

This clonotype was seen repeatedly, ten times or more. The rearrangement links TRBV20-1 to TRBJ2-7; the match to TRBD2 covers 10 bases. This CDR3 is 14 amino acids long. V trimming: 5 bases; J trimming: 6 bases; junction bases outside the gene matches: 10. Germline CDR1 reads DFQATT; CDR2 reads SNEGSKA (reference sequence). The CDR3 region is CSALSGGVSFEQYF. The CDR3 DNA follows: TGCAGTGCTCTAAGCGGGGGGGTGTCTTTCGAGCAGTACTTC.

The sample holds many counts of this clonotype. J is TRBJ2-1 and V is TRBV5-1; 7 bases are a match to TRBD1. The CDR3 consists of 16 residues. V lost 0 bases to trimming and J lost 6 bases; unmatched junction nucleotides: 9. Germline V CDR1 and CDR2: SGHRS, YFSETQ. This chain's CDR3 is CASSLAWNAGGNEQFF. Written as DNA, the CDR3 is TGCGCCAGCAGCTTGGCCTGGAACGCAGGGGGCAATGAGCAGTTCTTC.

This chain links TRBV20-1 with TRBJ1-1; the match to TRBD1 covers 10 bases. The CDR3 is 16 residues long. The germline V gene has CDR1 DFQATT and CDR2 SNEGSKA (reference sequence). Trimming at V came to 3 bases and at J to 1 base, leaving 8 bases not matched to a gene. CDR3 protein: CSARGWGTGENTEAFF. The CDR3 bases are TGCAGTGCTAGGGGGTGGGGGACAGGGGAGAACACTGAAGCTTTCTTT.

This chain links TRBV11-3 with TRBJ2-5; 10 bases agree with TRBD2. Germline V gene lookup returns CDR1 SGHNT and CDR2 YENEEA. The ends lost 0 bases at V and 11 bases at J; junction bases unmatched: 9. The CDR3 loop spans 15 amino acids. The CDR3 reads CASSLDSGGPNEQYF. The CDR3 DNA follows: TGTGCCAGCAGCTTAGATAGCGGGGGGCCCAATGAGCAGTACTTC.

Many counts were recorded for this clonotype. The rearrangement joins TRBV2 to TRBJ2-7; 7 bases fit TRBD2. CDR1 is SNHLY and CDR2 is FYNNEI in the germline V gene. The J segment lost 2 bases and the V segment lost 6 bases, leaving 10 bases of the junction unmatched. The length of the CDR3 is 15 residues. CDR3 coding DNA: TGTGCCAGCAGCGTCCAGTCGGGGGGTCCCTACGAGCAGTACTTC. Translation gives CASSVQSGGPYEQYF.

This clonotype occurred many times. This chain joins TRBV29-1 and TRBJ2-7, with TRBD2 identical over 8 bases. The CDR3 extends over 12 amino acids. Germline V gene sequence: CDR1 SQVTM, CDR2 ANQGSEA. The trim removed 2 bases at V and 3 bases at J, leaving 0 bases unmatched. CDR3 bases: TGCAGCGTTGAAACTAGCGGCTACGAGCAGTACTTC. Its translation: CSVETSGYEQYF.

This clonotype was seen many times. The chain has TRBV20-1 and TRBJ1-5; TRBD1 aligns across 8 bases. Losses at the gene ends were 7 bases for V and 5 bases for J; bases not matched to a gene: 4. The CDR3 sequence is 12 residues long. The V gene's germline CDR1 is DFQATT and CDR2 SNEGSKA (reference sequence). In DNA form, the CDR3 reads TGCAGTGTTACAGGGGGGGATCAGCCCCAGCATTTT. This encodes CSVTGGDQPQHF.